Listed below are T cell receptor beta chains from one sample, sequenced in a study of T cells in tuberculosis. TCRdb keeps only in-frame clones here, not all; method: immunoSEQ multiplex PCR. This table holds about 7,700 clones, around 95% found once. The sequencing sample was made of PBMCs. The origin of the receptors is an adult with tuberculosis. Both conserved end residues are part of each CDR3. Each record gives: V gene, CDR3 protein.

v_call: TRBV5-4; cdr3_aa: CASSLRASQGVNGYTF
v_call: TRBV21-1; cdr3_aa: CASSPWGGPLLFTGELFF
v_call: TRBV6-1; cdr3_aa: CASSETGSYEQFF
v_call: TRBV5-1; cdr3_aa: CASSLGVGATYEQYF
v_call: TRBV14; cdr3_aa: CASSPRGRGTGELFF
v_call: TRBV6-5; cdr3_aa: CASSYSIRRDTEAFF
v_call: TRBV6-6; cdr3_aa: CASSRDFLAGNTIYF
v_call: TRBV27; cdr3_aa: CASSPLTSGRAADTQYF
v_call: TRBV27; cdr3_aa: CASSFEVNNEQFF
v_call: TRBV5-4; cdr3_aa: CASSLVGGKFGGELFF
v_call: TRBV2; cdr3_aa: CASILGRMNTEAFF
v_call: TRBV5-8; cdr3_aa: CASSYTTGGGTNYGYTF